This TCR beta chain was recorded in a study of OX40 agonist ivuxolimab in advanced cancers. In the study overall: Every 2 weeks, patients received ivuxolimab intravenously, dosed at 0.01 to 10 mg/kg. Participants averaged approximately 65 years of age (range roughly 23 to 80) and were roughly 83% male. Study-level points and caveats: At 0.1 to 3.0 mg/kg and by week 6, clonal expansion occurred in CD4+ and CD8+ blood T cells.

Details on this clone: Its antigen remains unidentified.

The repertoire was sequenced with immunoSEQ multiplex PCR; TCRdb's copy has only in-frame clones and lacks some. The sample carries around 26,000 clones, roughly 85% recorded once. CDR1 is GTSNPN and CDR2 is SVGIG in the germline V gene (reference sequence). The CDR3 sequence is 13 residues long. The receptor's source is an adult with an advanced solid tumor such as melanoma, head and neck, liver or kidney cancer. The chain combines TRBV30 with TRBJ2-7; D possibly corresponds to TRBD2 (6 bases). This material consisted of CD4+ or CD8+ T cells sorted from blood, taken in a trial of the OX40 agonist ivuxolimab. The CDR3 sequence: CATIADSSYEQYF. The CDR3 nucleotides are TGTGCTACCATAGCGGATAGCTCCTACGAGCAGTACTTC.